This is a list of T cell receptor beta chains from one sample in a study of T cells in Graves' hyperthyroidism and ophthalmopathy. TCRdb re-called the multiplex PCR reads with MiXCR, one entry per CDR3 protein. The sample lists 360,000 or so distinct CDR3 sequences; 15% to 20% were seen once. Source material: blood. The receptors here all came from a woman aged 18-29 years with Graves' hyperthyroidism. Both conserved end residues are part of each CDR3. A D gene is named only where the DNA matches it firmly. Clone size is shown for a subset of rows, as once, few, many or a class of expanded clone.

j_call clone_size v_call d_call cdr3_aa cdr3_nt
TRBJ1-5 many TRBV6-5 . CASSTANQPQHF TGTGCCAGCAGTACGGCTAATCAGCCCCAGCATTTT
TRBJ1-2 many TRBV11-2 TRBD1 CASSWTGNYGYTF TGTGCCAGCAGCTGGACAGGGAACTATGGCTACACCTTC
TRBJ2-7 many TRBV4-2 TRBD2 CASSHWGLAGMNEQYF TGTGCCAGCAGCCACTGGGGACTAGCGGGTATGAACGAGCAGTACTTC
TRBJ1-1 many TRBV12-3/TRBV12-4 . CASSCDRLGTEAFF TGTGCCAGCAGTTGTGACAGGCTCGGGACTGAAGCTTTCTTT
TRBJ1-1 many TRBV28 . CASSPALNTEAFF TGTGCCAGCAGTCCCGCATTGAACACTGAAGCTTTCTTT
TRBJ1-1 many TRBV20-1 . CSAPRNTEAFF TGCAGTGCGCCCAGGAACACTGAAGCTTTCTTT
TRBJ2-7 many TRBV24-1 TRBD1 CATSENRDRDEQYF TGTGCCACCAGTGAGAACCGGGACAGGGACGAGCAGTACTTC
TRBJ2-6 many TRBV4-2 . CASSQDSWNRAGANVLTF TGTGCCAGCAGCCAAGATAGTTGGAACAGGGCTGGGGCCAACGTCCTGACTTTC
TRBJ1-1 . TRBV14 . CASSQARDTEAFF TGTGCCAGCAGCCAAGCAAGGGACACTGAAGCTTTCTTT
TRBJ2-2 many TRBV20-1 . CSARPQPNTGELFF TGCAGTGCTAGACCACAGCCGAACACCGGGGAGCTGTTTTTT
TRBJ1-4 many TRBV2 . CASSEDRRDEKLFF TGTGCCAGCTCGGAAGACAGGCGGGATGAAAAACTGTTTTTT
TRBJ1-1 many TRBV9 TRBD1 CASSAGGQQNTEAFF TGTGCCAGCAGCGCAGGGGGACAGCAGAACACTGAAGCTTTCTTT
TRBJ2-2 many TRBV12-3/TRBV12-4 . CASSFPEASTGELFF TGTGCCAGCAGTTTCCCGGAGGCAAGCACCGGGGAGCTGTTTTTT
TRBJ2-7 . TRBV14 . CASSPGQGRGVQYF TGTGCCAGCAGTCCCGGGCAGGGCCGAGGCGTGCAGTACTTC
TRBJ1-2 many TRBV12-3/TRBV12-4 . CASSSRGGYGYTF TGTGCCAGCAGTTCTAGGGGGGGCTACGGCTACACCTTC
TRBJ2-7 many TRBV6-5 TRBD2 CASSYGLAGVYEQYF TGTGCCAGCAGTTACGGCCTAGCGGGAGTATACGAGCAGTACTTC
TRBJ2-5 many TRBV27 . CASTPLSGETQYF TGTGCCAGCACTCCCCTCTCGGGGGAGACCCAGTACTTC
TRBJ2-7 many TRBV6-2/TRBV6-3 . CASSYLRGYEQYF TGTGCCAGCAGTTACTTGAGGGGGTACGAGCAGTACTTC
TRBJ1-1 . TRBV6-1 . CASSPGYGAANSEAFF TGTGCCAGCAGTCCAGGGTACGGAGCGGCTAACTCTGAAGCTTTCTTT
TRBJ1-1 few TRBV18 TRBD1 CASSRDRGDTEAFF TGTGCCAGCTCACGGGACAGGGGGGACACTGAAGCTTTCTTT
TRBJ2-7 few TRBV6-1 . CASSEGNYGYEQYF TGTGCCAGCAGTGAAGGGAATTACGGGTACGAGCAGTACTTC
TRBJ1-1 many TRBV29-1 . CSAGNTEAFF TGCAGCGCGGGTAACACTGAAGCTTTCTTT
TRBJ2-7 . TRBV20-1 . CSASLPRGNYEQYF TGCAGTGCTAGTCTCCCCCGCGGAAACTACGAGCAGTACTTC
TRBJ1-2 many TRBV20-1 . CSARQGRGYTF TGCAGTGCTAGGCAGGGAAGGGGCTACACCTTC
TRBJ1-2 many TRBV24-1 TRBD1 CATSEPDRGGYTF TGTGCCACCAGTGAGCCTGACAGGGGAGGCTACACCTTC
TRBJ1-2 many TRBV6-1 . CASSGTGGPNYGYTF TGTGCCAGCAGTGGCACAGGAGGGCCCAACTATGGCTACACCTTC
TRBJ1-1 . TRBV12-3/TRBV12-4 . CASRRTHEAFF TGTGCCAGCAGGCGGACTCATGAAGCTTTCTTT
TRBJ2-7 many TRBV28 TRBD2 CASTTAGGGIFPYEQYF TGTGCCAGTACGACGGCGGGGGGGGGCATCTTCCCCTACGAGCAGTACTTC
TRBJ2-5 few TRBV7-3 . CASSLSQQETQYF TGTGCCAGCAGCTTAAGTCAGCAAGAGACCCAGTACTTC